Below are 11 T cell receptor beta chains sequenced from a single sample in a study of T cell responses to AZD1222 COVID-19 vaccine. Using immunoSEQ multiplex PCR, the repertoire was profiled, and TCRdb retains in-frame clones only, with some absent. The data show approximately 150,000 clones, roughly 87% seen once. The source material was peripheral blood, sampled 28 days after the second AZD1222 dose. Source of these receptors: an adult who received the AZD1222 COVID-19 vaccine.

The chain carries TRBV28 and TRBJ1-1; D gene ambiguous. Germline loops: CDR1 MDHEN, CDR2 SYDVKM. The CDR3 is 14 residues long. V gave up 2 bases and J gave up 0 bases, with 7 bases separating them. The CDR3, as DNA: TGTGCCAGCAGTTTAGTTAACATGAACACTGAAGCTTTCTTT. Its protein is CASSLVNMNTEAFF. Full variable domain (rest looked up from reference TRBV28 and TRBJ1-1): DVKVTQSSRYLVKRTGEKVFLECVQDMDHENMFWYRQDPGLGLRLIYFSYDVKMKEKGDIPEGYSVSREKKERFSLILESASTNQTSMYLCASSLVNMNTEAFFGQGTRLTVV.

The chain carries TRBV6-2 or TRBV6-3 and TRBJ2-1; either TRBD1 or TRBD2 may supply D (6 bases each). Germline CDR1 is MNHEY and CDR2 is SVGEGT. CDR3 size: 13 residues. The ends were cut back, 6 bases at V and 7 bases at J, with 13 bases in the middle. The CDR3 DNA is TGTGCCAGCAGCGAACGGGGGCAGAATGAGCAGTTCTTC. Translating gives CASSERGQNEQFF.

The V call is TRBV5-6, the J call TRBJ1-3, with D hard to call. This CDR3 has 16 amino acids. The germline gives CDR1 SGHDT, CDR2 YYEEEE. V gave up 3 bases and J gave up 0 bases, with 13 bases separating them. CDR3 nucleotide sequence: TGTGCCAGCAGCTCACCGGGCGAACTCTCTGGAAACACCATATATTTT. Amino acids: CASSSPGELSGNTIYF.

This clone has just one count. The J gene is TRBJ2-3, the V gene TRBV11-3, with D uncertain. This CDR3 comprises 14 residues. In germline, CDR1 is SGHNT, CDR2 YENEEA. Trimming removed 0 bases at V and 1 base at J, with 5 bases between. CDR3 loop: CASSLESGTDTQYF. The CDR3 DNA sequence: TGTGCCAGCAGCTTAGAAAGCGGCACAGATACGCAGTATTTT.

The chain joins TRBV2 to TRBJ1-2; no firm D call. The V and J ends lost 3 bases and 4 bases respectively, with 18 bases between them. The V gene's germline CDR1 is SNHLY and CDR2 FYNNEI. The CDR3 has 16 residues. The CDR3 DNA is TGTGCCAGCAGTGAGTTGTCGGAGGGCGCCATCTATGGCTACACCTTC. Translating it yields CASSELSEGAIYGYTF.

V usage is TRBV6-5 and J usage is TRBJ2-1, with D perhaps matching TRBD1 or TRBD2 (5 bases each). The CDR3 runs to 12 residues. The V end was cut by 7 bases, the J end by 4 bases, with 8 bases between. Germline-derived CDR1 and CDR2 are MNHEY and SVGAGI. The CDR3 region is CASKEGYNEQFF. For the CDR3, the DNA is TGTGCCAGCAAAGAGGGGTACAATGAGCAGTTCTTC.

The chain recombines TRBV6-5 with TRBJ1-2; D is uncertain. V dropped 6 bases and J dropped 4 bases, with 15 bases sitting between them. Germline CDR1 MNHEY, CDR2 SVGAGI. The CDR3 covers 14 residues. The CDR3: CASSQLAETYGYTF. CDR3 nucleotides: TGTGCCAGCAGCCAGCTTGCCGAAACCTATGGCTACACCTTC.

The J gene is TRBJ2-2, the V gene TRBV30; the D gene is possibly TRBD1 (5 bases). Germline CDR1 reads GTSNPN; CDR2 reads SVGIG (reference sequence). The V end was cut by 0 bases, the J end by 6 bases, with 8 bases between. The CDR3 runs 13 residues. For the CDR3, the DNA is TGTGCCTGGAGTGTACGACAGCCCGGGGAGCTGTTTTTT. It codes for CAWSVRQPGELFF.

The J gene is TRBJ1-3, the V gene TRBV19; 7 bases match TRBD1. This CDR3 is built from 15 residues. Germline V gene data show CDR1 as LNHDA and CDR2 as SQIVND (reference sequence). The trim removed 8 bases at V and 0 bases at J, leaving 7 bases unmatched. CDR3: CASLGGLSSGNTIYF. The CDR3 region has the DNA TGTGCCAGTTTAGGGGGCTTAAGCTCTGGAAACACCATATATTTT.

The V gene is TRBV6-5, the J gene TRBJ2-1; D could derive from TRBD1 or TRBD2 (5 bases each). Germline CDR1 and CDR2: MNHEY and SVGAGI. The CDR3 loop spans 12 amino acids. V lost 6 bases and J 9 bases, leaving 12 bases between the germline ends. This CDR3 is CASRLVGGEQFF. The CDR3 DNA follows: TGTGCCAGCAGGCTAGTTGGGGGTGAGCAGTTCTTC.

This clone was seen a handful of times. The genes are TRBV9 and TRBJ2-3; TRBD1 might be the D (7 bases). V lost 4 bases to trimming and J lost 6 bases, with 18 bases between them. CDR3 length: 15 amino acids. CDR1 is SGDLS, CDR2 YYNGEE, per germline. The CDR3 bases are TGTGCCAGCAGCCCCCTGGAGGGGGCCGCCGATACGCAGTATTTT. Translating gives CASSPLEGAADTQYF.